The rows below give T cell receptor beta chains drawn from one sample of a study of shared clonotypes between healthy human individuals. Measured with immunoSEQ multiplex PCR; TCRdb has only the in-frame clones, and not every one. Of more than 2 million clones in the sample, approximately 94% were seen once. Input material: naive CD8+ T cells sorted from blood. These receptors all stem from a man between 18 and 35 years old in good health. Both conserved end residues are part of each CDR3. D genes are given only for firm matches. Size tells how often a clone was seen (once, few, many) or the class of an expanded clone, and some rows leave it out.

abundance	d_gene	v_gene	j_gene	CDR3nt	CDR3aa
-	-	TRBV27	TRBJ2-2	TGTGCCAGCACCTGGCAGGCCGTTACGAACACCGGGGAGCTGTTTTTT	CASTWQAVTNTGELFF
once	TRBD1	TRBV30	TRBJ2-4	TGTGCCTATCGACAGGGTTGGATTCAGTACTTC	CAYRQGWIQYF
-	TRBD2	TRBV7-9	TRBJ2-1	TGTGCCAGCAGCTTACTACTAGCGGGAGGTGGAAATGAGCAGTTCTTC	CASSLLLAGGGNEQFF
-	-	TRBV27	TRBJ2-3	TGTGCCAGCAGTTTTTTCCCTAGCGCACCACTGGATACGCAGTATTTT	CASSFFPSAPLDTQYF
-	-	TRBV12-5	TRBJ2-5	TGTGCTAGTGGTCGTACAGGGCTAGAGACCCAGTACTTC	CASGRTGLETQYF
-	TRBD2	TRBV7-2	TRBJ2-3	TGTGCCAGCAGCCCCGGGACTAGTAATACGCAGTATTTT	CASSPGTSNTQYF
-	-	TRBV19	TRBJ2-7	TGTGCCACAAGGGGCGAGACCTACGAGCAGTACTTC	CATRGETYEQYF
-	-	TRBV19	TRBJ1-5	TGTGCCAGTAGTATAACGTCTTATAGCAATCAGCCCCAGCATTTT	CASSITSYSNQPQHF
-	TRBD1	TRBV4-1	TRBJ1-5	TGCGCCAGCAGTTACAGGGGGAATGGCAATCAGCCCCAGCATTTT	CASSYRGNGNQPQHF
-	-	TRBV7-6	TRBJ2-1	TGTGCCAGCAGCTCTTTAGATGAGCAGTTCTTC	CASSSLDEQFF
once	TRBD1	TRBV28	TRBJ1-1	TGTGCCAGCAGTTTTACCGGGACAGGGTTTTTTGCTGAAGCTTTCTTT	CASSFTGTGFFAEAFF
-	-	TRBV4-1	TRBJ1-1	TGCGCCAGCAGACCTCACAGGGTCGAGGGCACTGAAGCTTTCTTT	CASRPHRVEGTEAFF